One sample yielded the 2 T cell receptor beta chains listed below, sequenced in a study of blood T cell repertoires in COVID-19. Repertoires were generated with immunoSEQ multiplex PCR, while TCRdb's copy carries only in-frame clones and drops some. The table lists hundreds of thousands of clones, 80% to 90% of them singletons. The sample comprised peripheral blood. The receptors here all came from a woman in her seventies with COVID-19, enrolled during active disease.

This sequence joins TRBV4-1 and TRBJ2-3, with 7 bases matching TRBD1. The CDR3 is 16 residues long. V trimming: 4 bases; J trimming: 2 bases; junction bases outside the gene matches: 9. Germline V gives CDR1 MGHRA, CDR2 YSYEKL. CDR3 DNA sequence: TGCGCCAGCAGCCTCCCCCGGGACAGAAACACAGATACGCAGTATTTT. Amino acid sequence: CASSLPRDRNTDTQYF.

The chain couples TRBV5-1 to TRBJ2-1; 8 bases map to TRBD1. Germline values: CDR1 SGHRS, CDR2 YFSETQ. The CDR3 consists of 15 residues. The V gene end was trimmed by 3 bases and the J gene end by 5 bases; junction bases not matched to a gene: 7. Written as DNA, the CDR3 is TGCGCCAGCAGCTCCTGGACAGGGACGGACAATGAGCAGTTCTTC. Translation: CASSSWTGTDNEQFF. The full variable domain, with the rest looked up from reference TRBV5-1 and TRBJ2-1, is KAGVTQTPRYLIKTRGQQVTLSCSPISGHRSVSWYQQTPGQGLQFLFEYFSETQRNKGNFPGRFSGRQFSNSRSEMNVSTLELGDSALYLCASSSWTGTDNEQFFGPGTRLTVL.